Reported below is one TCR beta chain. These data come from a study of PD-L1 blockade in urothelial cancer. Study-wide context: Of some 30 patients, twenty-five were males with bladder-origin urothelial cancer. Prior chemotherapy in patients spanned 0 to 3 regimens.

The CDR3 has 15 amino acids. The V gene's germline CDR1 is KGHSH and CDR2 LQKENI. Trimming stripped 2 bases from V and 3 bases from J, with 10 bases between. Time point reported: peripheral blood 6 weeks after treatment start. The data were produced by immunoSEQ multiplex PCR, yet TCRdb's version contains in-frame clones alone and is incomplete. The sample lists about 120,000 clones, 75% to 95% seen once, with more than 3% in the top ten. The chain couples TRBV18 to TRBJ2-2, with D perhaps TRBD1 (6 bases). The sequenced sample was PBMCs, obtained around atezolizumab (anti-PD-L1) treatment. This sequence originates from a man aged 55-75 years with urothelial cancer. CDR3 residues: CASSPRTADTGELFF. In DNA form, the CDR3 reads TGTGCCAGCTCACCAAGGACAGCTGACACCGGGGAGCTGTTTTTT.